The source of this TCR beta chain is a study of CD8+ T cells in alopecia areata. Notes on the study in general: Having just one nonresponder leaves the connection between baseline CD8+ expansion and response unresolved. Tofacitinib significantly brought down scalp clonality and expanded CD8+ clones among top 100.

This CDR3 comprises 12 residues. Deletions cut 2 bases from V and 2 bases from J, with 3 bases between. The germline V gene has CDR1 SGHTA and CDR2 FQGNSA. In each case, RNA was isolated and then reverse transcribed into cDNA as the sequencing template. Here immunoSEQ multiplex PCR was the method, and the copy in TCRdb shows in-frame clones only, minus some. The sample lists a few hundred thousand clones; more than 30% were seen once. This sample's treatment: oral pan-JAK inhibitor, 5-10 mg twice daily. In regard to this clone: Its antigen remains unidentified.

Sequences were derived from CD4+ T cells sorted from blood, sampled at week 34, from a patient treated with tofacitinib. The chain is built from TRBV7-2 and TRBJ2-5, with D unresolved. This clonotype was obtained from a human donor with alopecia areata. The CDR3 sequence is CASSLNQETQYF. Here the CDR3 DNA reads TGTGCCAGCAGCTTAAATCAAGAGACCCAGTACTTC.